The 24 T cell receptor beta chains below all came from one sample that was sequenced in a study of Ad26.COV2.S vaccination and SARS-CoV-2 variants. Treatment defined: around 19 received Ad26.COV2.S at low or high dose, single or two shots; about 5 received placebo; per-sample allocation not given. Each sample was drawn 63 days after the first injection (of vaccine or placebo). Some clones are missing from TCRdb's copy, which holds only in-frame ones; the method was immunoSEQ multiplex PCR. The table has under 550,000 clones, around 90% seen once. This specimen was peripheral blood, taken in a trial of Ad26.COV2.S vaccine versus placebo. These receptor sequences come from a person aged 18 to 59 who received the Ad26.COV2.S COVID-19 vaccine or a placebo.

This rearrangement joins TRBV7-9 to TRBJ1-2; no clear D gene. CDR1 and CDR2 (germline): SEHNR, FQNEAQ (reference sequence). This CDR3 is 11 amino acids long. V gave up 4 bases and J gave up 0 bases, with 0 bases separating them. DNA of the CDR3: TGTGCCAGCAGCTCTAACTATGGCTACACCTTC. This codes for CASSSNYGYTF.

The count of this clone is one. This rearrangement joins TRBV30 to TRBJ1-1; D unclear. The CDR3 loop spans 11 amino acids. Germline V lookup: CDR1 GTSNPN, CDR2 SVGIG (reference sequence). The germline V and J ends were trimmed by 4 bases and 6 bases, with 9 bases remaining between them. This CDR3 is CAWKVEAEAFF. The DNA of the CDR3 is TGTGCCTGGAAGGTCGAGGCTGAAGCTTTCTTT.

The gene calls are TRBV30 and TRBJ1-3; D is unclear. Trimming left V 1 base short and J 0 bases short, with 10 bases between. The CDR3 contains 15 residues. Germline loops: CDR1 GTSNPN, CDR2 SVGIG (reference sequence). The CDR3 sequence is CAWSEQWDSGNTIYF. The DNA for the CDR3 is TGTGCCTGGAGTGAACAGTGGGACTCTGGAAACACCATATATTTT.

The chain couples TRBV7-2 to TRBJ1-2; D is ambiguous. CDR3 length equals 13 residues. Germline assignment: CDR1 SGHTA and CDR2 FQGNSA. The V gene lost 5 bases and the J gene lost 6 bases, with 13 bases spanning the gap. This chain's CDR3 is CASSISNRDGYTF. Written as DNA, the CDR3 is TGTGCCAGCAGCATTAGTAATAGGGATGGCTACACCTTC.

This sequence joins TRBV11-2 and TRBJ1-1, with D possibly being TRBD1 (6 bases). The CDR3 consists of 15 residues. Trimming left V 4 bases short and J 5 bases short, with 17 bases between. Germline V CDR1 and CDR2: SGHAT, FQNNGV. The CDR3 nucleotides are TGTGCCAGCAGCTCCCTACAGGGCTTAGGGACTGAAGCTTTCTTT. Translation: CASSSLQGLGTEAFF. Combining the CDR3 with reference TRBV11-2 and TRBJ1-1 gives the whole variable domain EAGVAQSPRYKIIEKRQSVAFWCNPISGHATLYWYQQILGQGPKLLIQFQNNGVVDDSQLPKDRFSAERLKGVDSTLKIQPAKLEDSAVYLCASSSLQGLGTEAFFGQGTRLTVV.

V gene TRBV7-2 combines with J gene TRBJ2-1; tentatively, D is TRBD2 (6 bases). The germline V gene encodes CDR1 SGHTA and CDR2 FQGNSA. V lost 8 bases and J 0 bases, leaving 11 bases between the germline ends. The CDR3 length is 14 residues. The CDR3 spells CASLAGGSYNEQFF. The CDR3 nucleotides are TGTGCCAGCTTAGCCGGGGGCTCCTACAATGAGCAGTTCTTC.

The chain couples TRBV18 to TRBJ1-1; 11 bases are a match to TRBD1. This CDR3 is built from 17 residues. From germline, CDR1 is KGHSH and CDR2 LQKENI. Germline trimming cut 6 bases from V and 3 bases from J; bases unmatched to any gene: 12. The CDR3 coding sequence is TGTGCCAGCTCCTCCTGGACAGGGGGCCATATGGACACTGAAGCTTTCTTT. Its protein is CASSSWTGGHMDTEAFF.

V usage is TRBV9 and J usage is TRBJ2-5, with 14 bases aligning to TRBD2. Trimming took 3 bases from V and 5 from J; bases not matched to a gene: 12. Germline loops: CDR1 SGDLS, CDR2 YYNGEE. CDR3 length: 18 amino acids. DNA of the CDR3: TGTGCCAGCAGCGGAATGGGACTAGCGGGAGTCGGGAGCGAGACCCAGTACTTC. It codes for CASSGMGLAGVGSETQYF.

This clone is a singleton in its sample. J is TRBJ2-7 and V is TRBV27; no clear D. The CDR3 totals 15 residues. Trimming left V 2 bases short and J 1 base short, with 12 bases between. Germline V CDR1 and CDR2: MNHEY, SMNVEV (reference sequence). The chain's CDR3 is CASSLAPTGSYEQYF. CDR3 bases: TGTGCCAGCAGTTTAGCCCCAACTGGATCCTACGAGCAGTACTTC.

V and J are TRBV12-3 or TRBV12-4 and TRBJ1-1; D uncertain. V lost 3 bases and J lost 3, with 5 bases in between. This CDR3 is 12 amino acids long. CDR3 region: CASSLFHTEAFF. CDR3 DNA sequence: TGTGCCAGCAGTTTGTTCCACACTGAAGCTTTCTTT.

The chain recombines TRBV10-2 with TRBJ1-4, with a tentative D call TRBD1 (5 bases). The CDR3 extends over 16 amino acids. The germline V and J ends were trimmed by 0 bases and 6 bases, with 14 bases remaining between them. Germline-derived CDR1 and CDR2 are WSHSY and SAAADI. CDR3 DNA sequence: TGCGCCAGCAGTGAGTCGTGGGGACCAGAAGATGAAAAACTGTTTTTT. As protein: CASSESWGPEDEKLFF.

The chain uses TRBV6-2 or TRBV6-3 and TRBJ2-7; D is unresolved. Trimming shortened V by 2 bases and J by 2 bases, and 7 bases separated the two germline ends. The CDR3 loop spans 13 amino acids. Germline lookup yields CDR1 MNHEY and CDR2 SVGEGT. The CDR3 sequence is CASSYLIAYEQYF. CDR3 nucleotides: TGTGCCAGCAGTTACCTCATCGCCTACGAGCAGTACTTC.

The chain couples TRBV5-1 to TRBJ1-1; D possibly corresponds to TRBD1 (6 bases). Trimming took 0 bases from V and 9 from J, leaving 12 bases between them. The CDR3 extends over 13 amino acids. Germline loops: CDR1 SGHRS, CDR2 YFSETQ. As DNA, the CDR3 is TGCGCCAGCAGCTTGGCACAGGGTAGTAAAGCTTTCTTT. It yields the protein CASSLAQGSKAFF.

V usage is TRBV2 and J usage is TRBJ1-2, with D possibly matching TRBD1 (5 bases). Trimming stripped 8 bases from V and 8 bases from J, with 18 bases between. The CDR3 length is 13 residues. Germline V lookup: CDR1 SNHLY, CDR2 FYNNEI. The chain's CDR3 is CASGREPRRGYTF. The CDR3 region has the DNA TGTGCCAGCGGCAGGGAGCCGAGGAGGGGCTACACCTTC.

This clone was counted a few times. This sample includes further DNA sequences coding for the same CDR3. This chain connects TRBV6-2 or TRBV6-3 to TRBJ2-2; D not resolved. This CDR3 is 13 amino acids long. With 0 bases removed from V and 5 bases from J, the gap between germline ends came to 4 bases. Germline V gene sequence: CDR1 MNHEY, CDR2 SVGEGT. The CDR3 coding sequence is TGTGCCAGCAGTTACTCGCGGACCGGGGAGCTGTTTTTT. It specifies CASSYSRTGELFF.

The rearrangement uses TRBV7-6 and TRBJ1-3; no definite D call. Trimming took off 5 bases at V and 4 bases at J, with 18 bases between the two ends. The CDR3 sequence is 16 residues long. Germline V gene data show CDR1 as SGHVS and CDR2 as FNYEAQ. The CDR3 bases are TGTGCCAGCAGCCTAGTGTCAGGTTTGGGAGGAAACACCATATATTTT. It yields the protein CASSLVSGLGGNTIYF.

The gene calls are TRBV19 and TRBJ2-4; D gene unclear. The CDR3 length is 13 residues. The germline V gene encodes CDR1 LNHDA and CDR2 SQIVND (reference sequence). V dropped 7 bases and J dropped 3 bases, with 10 bases sitting between them. The CDR3 sequence is CASKRADKNIQYF. CDR3 bases: TGTGCCAGTAAACGGGCAGACAAAAACATTCAGTACTTC.

The chain combines TRBV7-2 with TRBJ1-3, with D possibly TRBD1 on 5 matching bases. V lost 6 bases, J lost 0 bases, and 12 bases lay in between. The CDR3 length is 15 residues. Germline CDR1 is SGHTA and CDR2 is FQGNSA. The CDR3 DNA sequence: TGTGCCAGCAGACGGGACGTGGGCTCTGGAAACACCATATATTTT. This codes for CASRRDVGSGNTIYF.

The chain links TRBV10-3 to TRBJ2-1, with D hard to call. The CDR3 loop spans 15 amino acids. Trimming left V 7 bases short and J 2 bases short, with 15 bases between. In germline, CDR1 is ENHRY, CDR2 SYGVKD. As DNA, the CDR3 is TGTGCCATCACCGAGCCGGGCGTCCCCTACAATGAGCAGTTCTTC. Encoded protein: CAITEPGVPYNEQFF.

The V and J genes are TRBV4-2 and TRBJ2-7; D ambiguous. Germline V CDR1 and CDR2: LGHNA, YNFKEQ. The CDR3 covers 15 residues. V was clipped by 4 bases and J by 7 bases, with 20 bases between them. The CDR3 is CASSLSILGKGEQYF. DNA of the CDR3: TGTGCCAGCAGCCTTTCGATTCTGGGTAAAGGAGAGCAGTACTTC.

V and J are TRBV6-2 or TRBV6-3 and TRBJ1-2; D is uncertain. The CDR3 loop spans 13 amino acids. Germline loops: CDR1 MNHEY, CDR2 SVGEGT. V lost 5 bases to trimming and J lost 8 bases, with 15 bases between them. CDR3: CASSRTAAGGYTF. In nucleotides, the CDR3 is TGTGCCAGCAGTCGGACTGCCGCGGGAGGCTACACCTTC.

The CDR3 region has the DNA TGTGCCAGCAGTTCGTCAGGGTCGGCGGGGAACACCATATATTTT. Amino acid sequence: CASSSSGSAGNTIYF. The chain recombines TRBV6-5 with TRBJ1-3, with D perhaps matching TRBD1 (5 bases). The germline V and J ends were trimmed by 4 bases and 7 bases, with 17 bases remaining between them. Germline V CDR1 and CDR2: MNHEY, SVGAGI. This CDR3 is 15 amino acids long.

The CDR3 here is CASSPRVGITEAFF. CDR3 in DNA: TGTGCCAGCAGCCCCCGGGTGGGGATCACTGAAGCTTTCTTT. The chain links TRBV5-5 to TRBJ1-1; D remains ambiguous. The CDR3 is 14 residues long. Between the trimmed V and J ends, which lost 4 bases and 4 bases, there was a span of 14 bases. Germline CDR1 reads SGHKS; CDR2 reads YYEKEE (reference sequence).

The rearrangement links TRBV3-1 (or the pseudogene TRBV3-2) to TRBJ1-5; a possible D gene is TRBD1 (5 bases). The V end was cut by 4 bases, the J end by 0 bases, with 10 bases between. Per germline, CDR1 LGHDT and CDR2 YNNKEL (reference sequence). The CDR3 totals 15 residues. The CDR3 protein is CASSLGHNSNQPQHF. CDR3 coding DNA: TGTGCCAGCAGCCTTGGACACAATAGCAATCAGCCCCAGCATTTT.